The TCR beta chain under discussion was sequenced for a study of CD8+CD57+ T cells in acquired aplastic anemia. In the study overall: DNA recovered from sorted CD4+ and CD8+ cells had a mean of approximately 3.2 ug. Healthy donor sequencing depth: approximately 9.9 million CD4+, some 12 million CD8+ reads.

Using genomic DNA as the template, TCR beta VDJ and CDR3 profiling was carried out. A single record per CDR3 protein comes from TCRdb applying MiXCR to the reads. The sample lists some 220,000 distinct CDR3 sequences, 34% seen once, with 1% to 1.3% in the top ten. Germline assignment: CDR1 MGHDK and CDR2 SYGVNS. This CDR3 region has 14 residues. V lost 3 bases and J lost 0, with 8 bases in between. Study results and limitations: There were roughly 30 CD8+ CDR3 sequences that occurred in both patients and controls. CD8+ Simpson's diversity did not differ significantly between patients and controls.

As concerns this clonotype: The antigen is not known.

Sequencing was carried out using sorted CD4+, CD8+, or CD8+CD57+ T cells (not recorded which) from PBMCs. The TCR comes from a human donor in good health, serving as a control. This chain uses TRBV25-1 with TRBJ1-2, with TRBD1 as a possible D gene (5 bases). CDR3 amino acids: CASSEGDANYGYTF. DNA of the CDR3: TGTGCCAGCAGTGAGGGGGACGCTAACTATGGCTACACCTTC.